Presented here are 8 T cell receptor beta chains from one specimen sequenced in a study of shared clonotypes between healthy human individuals. Using immunoSEQ multiplex PCR, the repertoire was profiled, and TCRdb retains in-frame clones only, with some absent. This table has some 680,000 clones, around 73% appearing once. Specimen: memory CD4+ T cells sorted from blood. Subset indicated: CD45RA-negative fraction. Receptors were obtained from a woman aged 30 to 39 in good health.

V and J are TRBV27 and TRBJ2-2; the D gene is possibly TRBD1 (6 bases). Germline V gives CDR1 MNHEY, CDR2 SMNVEV (reference sequence). The CDR3 sequence is 17 residues long. Trimming stripped 8 bases from V and 4 bases from J, with 23 bases between. The CDR3 is CASGIIRAEQGTGELFF. CDR3 nucleotides: TGTGCCAGCGGCATCATCAGGGCCGAACAGGGCACCGGGGAGCTGTTTTTT.

This chain links TRBV28 with TRBJ1-3; TRBD1 aligns across 7 bases. The V gene's germline CDR1 is MDHEN and CDR2 SYDVKM. The CDR3 spans 14 residues. Here the CDR3 reads CATVQGTSGNTIYF. The CDR3 bases are TGTGCAACCGTACAGGGGACCTCTGGAAACACCATATATTTT. Supplemented by reference TRBV28 and TRBJ1-3, the full variable domain reads DVKVTQSSRYLVKRTGEKVFLECVQDMDHENMFWYRQDPGLGLRLIYFSYDVKMKEKGDIPEGYSVSREKKERFSLILESASTNQTSMYLCATVQGTSGNTIYFGEGSWLTVV.

The genes are TRBV10-2 and TRBJ2-1, with 7 bases identical to TRBD2. CDR3 length: 14 amino acids. V shed 7 bases and J 4 bases; nucleotides not matched to a gene: 7. Germline assignment: CDR1 WSHSY and CDR2 SAAADI. The CDR3: CASTPGGRYNEQFF. The DNA for the CDR3 is TGCGCCAGCACTCCGGGAGGTCGTTACAATGAGCAGTTCTTC.

The chain has TRBV28 and TRBJ2-5, with D perhaps given as TRBD1 or TRBD2 (6 bases each). Germline V lookup: CDR1 MDHEN, CDR2 SYDVKM. V gave up 5 bases and J gave up 5 bases, with 27 bases separating them. This CDR3 contains 18 residues. CDR3 in amino acids: CASSEIRGGSAAGETQYF. CDR3 coding DNA: TGTGCCAGCAGTGAGATCAGGGGAGGTTCCGCGGCGGGTGAGACCCAGTACTTC.

This CDR3 is CASSLLGTESNQPQHF. The CDR3 nucleotides are TGTGCCAGCAGCTTACTCGGGACAGAGAGCAATCAGCCCCAGCATTTT. This chain connects TRBV7-9 to TRBJ1-5, with 7 nucleotides matching TRBD1. CDR3 length: 16 residues. V shed 2 bases, J shed 1 base, and the junction held 5 bases outside the gene matches. CDR1 and CDR2 from the germline V gene are SEHNR and FQNEAQ (reference sequence).

The genes are TRBV5-1 and TRBJ2-7; 10 bases map to TRBD1. The V gene end was trimmed by 3 bases and the J gene end by 0 bases; junction bases not matched to a gene: 3. The CDR3 runs to 15 residues. Germline V gene lookup returns CDR1 SGHRS and CDR2 YFSETQ. The CDR3 DNA is TGCGCCAGCAGCTCTTGGACAGGGGGCTCCTACGAGCAGTACTTC. Its translation: CASSSWTGGSYEQYF.

Regarding this clone: Other DNA sequences from this sample encode an identical CDR3 as well. The chain couples TRBV28 to TRBJ2-2, with 12 bases that match TRBD2. Germline V gene data show CDR1 as MDHEN and CDR2 as SYDVKM. V trimming: 6 bases; J trimming: 5 bases; junction bases outside the gene matches: 7. The CDR3 is 16 residues long. DNA of the CDR3: TGTGCCAGCAGACCAACTAGCGGGAGGCTTACCGGGGAGCTGTTTTTT. Its translation: CASRPTSGRLTGELFF. The full variable domain, in which reference TRBV28 and TRBJ2-2 provide the parts outside the CDR3, is DVKVTQSSRYLVKRTGEKVFLECVQDMDHENMFWYRQDPGLGLRLIYFSYDVKMKEKGDIPEGYSVSREKKERFSLILESASTNQTSMYLCASRPTSGRLTGELFFGEGSRLTVL.

The chain is built from TRBV27 and TRBJ2-5; no clear D gene. Germline loops: CDR1 MNHEY, CDR2 SMNVEV (reference sequence). This CDR3 region has 12 residues. V lost 2 bases and J lost 9, with 10 bases in between. Here the CDR3 reads CASSLGRAPQYF. The CDR3 nucleotides read TGTGCCAGCAGTTTAGGGCGTGCTCCCCAGTACTTC.